This T cell receptor beta chain was retrieved from a study of T-cell reconstitution after alpha-beta-depleted transplantation in children. Study results and limitations: Several hundred expanded graft clones reportedly supplied alpha-beta T cells about two months after transplant.

This clonotype was picked up many times. The antigen remains unidentified. This CDR3 region has 14 residues. Trimming took 7 bases from V and 4 from J, leaving 16 bases between them. Unique molecular identifiers were incorporated into the prepared TCRbeta library. TCRdb re-called the PCR reads with MiXCR, one entry per CDR3 protein. Of about 280,000 distinct CDR3 sequences in the sample, around a tenth were seen once. Sequenced material: peripheral blood, taken 180 days after TCRalphabeta/CD19-depleted stem cell transplant. The genes are TRBV12-3 or TRBV12-4 and TRBJ1-2; TRBD1 might be the D (5 bases). This clonotype originated in a male patient under 10 years old who had a stem cell transplant for chronic granulomatous disease, so the T cells may come from the graft donor. The CDR3 sequence: CASNLGGSAYGYTF. In DNA, the CDR3 is TGTGCCAGCAATCTTGGGGGGTCGGCCTATGGCTACACCTTC.